This T cell receptor (beta chain) comes out of a study of blood T cell repertoires in COVID-19. Looking at the study overall: Samples came from the United States, Italy and Spain, spanning acute and convalescent COVID-19. The analysed material was cDNA or gDNA that came from T cells, B-cell-depleted T cells, or PBMCs.

Authors' processing steps: Amplifying reference gene primers gave estimates of nucleated cell counts. Profiled with immunoSEQ multiplex PCR; TCRdb holds only in-frame clones, not every one. V and J calls plus clone size are reproduced from that table; the DNA served to infer D and trimming. In the table there are around 60,000 clones, roughly 86% of which are singletons. Unmatched junction bases numbered 9, after V lost 7 bases and J lost 3 bases. CDR1 is LNHDA and CDR2 is SQIVND in the germline V gene (reference sequence). The CDR3 has 16 amino acids. The sequenced material came from peripheral blood. The clonotype comes from a man in his fifties with active COVID-19. The chain carries TRBV19 and TRBJ2-5; TRBD1 aligns across 12 bases. The CDR3 DNA follows: TGTGCCAGTAACAACCCGGGACAGGGGGCTGAAGAGACCCAGTACTTC. Encoded protein: CASNNPGQGAEETQYF.